These T cell receptor beta chains were read from a single sample in a study of blood T cell repertoires in COVID-19. Generated by immunoSEQ multiplex PCR, the TCRdb table keeps only in-frame clones and is missing some. The sample contains approximately 270,000 clones, 75% to 90% of which appear only once. The sample comprised peripheral blood. Receptor source: a man aged 45-65 years with acute or convalescent COVID-19. Both conserved end residues are part of each CDR3. A D gene is named only where the DNA matches it firmly. Size is omitted from some rows. Given values are once, few, many or a class for expanded clones.

CDR3 | DNA | D | J | V | size
CASSTPQGNSPLHF | TGTGCCAGCAGTACCCCACAGGGAAATTCACCCCTCCACTTT | . | TRBJ1-6 | TRBV6-5 | .
CASSPVLSKEAFF | TGTGCCAGCAGCCCGGTCCTTTCTAAGGAAGCTTTCTTT | . | TRBJ1-1 | TRBV9 | .
CASSGQWNQPQHF | TGTGCCAGCTCGGGACAGTGGAATCAGCCCCAGCATTTT | TRBD1 | TRBJ1-5 | TRBV6-5 | .
CASSQGDRAFF | TGTGCCAGCAGTCAAGGGGACAGGGCTTTCTTT | TRBD1 | TRBJ1-1 | TRBV7-3 | .
CATSARQGRNTEAFF | TGTGCCACCAGCGCGAGACAGGGCCGGAACACTGAAGCTTTCTTT | TRBD1 | TRBJ1-1 | TRBV15 | .
CAWRTVNYGYTF | TGTGCCTGGAGGACAGTTAACTATGGCTACACCTTC | . | TRBJ1-2 | TRBV30 | .
CASSPQGFNNEQFF | TGTGCCAGCAGCCCCCAGGGGTTTAACAATGAGCAGTTCTTC | . | TRBJ2-1 | TRBV7-2 | .
CASSPQNTEAFF | TGTGCCAGCTCACCCCAGAACACTGAAGCTTTCTTT | . | TRBJ1-1 | TRBV18 | .
CAAGGAQETQYF | TGCGCTGCGGGGGGGGCGCAAGAGACCCAGTACTTC | TRBD2 | TRBJ2-5 | TRBV10-3 | .
CASSTTGTARSSGYTF | TGTGCCAGTAGTACGACTGGGACAGCCCGTTCGAGCGGCTACACCTTC | TRBD1 | TRBJ1-2 | TRBV19 | .
CASSLKPQGLWSPLHF | TGTGCCAGCAGCCTAAAGCCGCAGGGTCTGTGGTCACCCCTCCACTTT | . | TRBJ1-6 | TRBV7-3 | .
CASSIDRPGSSSYNEQFF | TGTGCCAGTAGTATAGATCGTCCAGGGTCCAGCTCCTACAATGAGCAGTTCTTC | . | TRBJ2-1 | TRBV19 | .
CASTGGANEKLFF | TGTGCCAGCACAGGGGGAGCTAATGAAAAACTGTTTTTT | TRBD1 | TRBJ1-4 | TRBV27 | once
CASGLIPGQVGGANVLTF | TGTGCTAGTGGTTTGATTCCGGGACAGGTTGGTGGGGCCAACGTCCTGACTTTC | TRBD1 | TRBJ2-6 | TRBV12-5 | .
CASSPMTVASGNTIYF | TGTGCCAGCTCACCCATGACAGTCGCATCTGGAAACACCATATATTTT | . | TRBJ1-3 | TRBV18 | .
CASTLGTRNGYTF | TGTGCCAGCACCCTAGGGACAAGGAATGGCTACACCTTC | . | TRBJ1-2 | TRBV5-6 | .
CASPLDRGDEWTQYF | TGTGCCAGCCCATTGGACAGGGGGGATGAATGGACCCAGTACTTC | TRBD1 | TRBJ2-5 | TRBV2 | once
CASRSSYEQYF | TGTGCCAGCAGGAGCTCCTACGAGCAGTACTTC | . | TRBJ2-7 | TRBV27 | .
CASSRPGTEAYEQYF | TGTGCCAGCAGTAGACCCGGGACAGAAGCCTACGAGCAGTACTTC | TRBD1 | TRBJ2-7 | TRBV6-6 | .
CASSDTGDSPLHF | TGTGCCAGCAGCGACACAGGAGACTCACCCCTCCACTTT | . | TRBJ1-6 | TRBV12-3/TRBV12-4 | .
CASFPGTGAYNEQFF | TGTGCCAGCTTTCCCGGGACAGGGGCCTACAATGAGCAGTTCTTC | TRBD1 | TRBJ2-1 | TRBV18 | .
CSASRTINQPQHF | TGCAGTGCTAGTCGGACAATCAATCAGCCCCAGCATTTT | . | TRBJ1-5 | TRBV20-1 | .
CASSPQPVISGNTIYF | TGTGCCAGTAGTCCCCAACCAGTAATCTCTGGAAACACCATATATTTT | . | TRBJ1-3 | TRBV19 | once
CASSPTGAGTGPPLGYGYTF | TGCGCCAGCAGCCCAACCGGCGCCGGGACAGGACCGCCATTGGGCTATGGCTACACCTTC | TRBD1 | TRBJ1-2 | TRBV5-1 | .
CSVTELANYGYTF | TGCAGCGTTACAGAGTTAGCTAACTATGGCTACACCTTC | . | TRBJ1-2 | TRBV29-1 | .
CASSFGPRGEQYF | TGCGCCAGCAGCTTCGGCCCGCGGGGCGAGCAGTACTTC | . | TRBJ2-7 | TRBV5-1 | .
CASSLGQGRSNQPQHF | TGTGCCAGCAGCTTGGGACAGGGTCGAAGCAATCAGCCCCAGCATTTT | TRBD1 | TRBJ1-5 | TRBV5-8 | .
CASSDLQTKSPLHF | TGTGCCAGCAGTGATTTACAGACGAAATCACCCCTCCACTTT | . | TRBJ1-6 | TRBV25-1 | few
CASSRDRGLGELFF | TGTGCCAGTAGTAGGGACAGGGGGCTGGGGGAGCTGTTTTTT | TRBD1 | TRBJ2-2 | TRBV19 | few
CAWSRGQGTQPQHF | TGTGCCTGGAGTCGAGGACAGGGGACTCAGCCCCAGCATTTT | TRBD1 | TRBJ1-5 | TRBV30 | .
CASSPRGGTEAFF | TGTGCCAGCTCACCGCGAGGGGGCACTGAAGCTTTCTTT | . | TRBJ1-1 | TRBV18 | .
CASSQDSASYNEQFF | TGTGCCAGCAGCCAGGACAGTGCCTCCTACAATGAGCAGTTCTTC | . | TRBJ2-1 | TRBV7-3 | .
CASSQPTRGETQYF | TGCGCCAGCAGCCAACCAACCCGGGGAGAGACCCAGTACTTC | . | TRBJ2-5 | TRBV4-1 | .
CASSFTHKLRNTEAFF | TGTGCCAGCAGCTTTACCCACAAATTAAGGAACACTGAAGCTTTCTTT | . | TRBJ1-1 | TRBV7-8 | .
CASHGQGAPTSYEQYF | TGCGCCAGCCACGGACAGGGGGCCCCAACCTCCTACGAGCAGTACTTC | TRBD1 | TRBJ2-7 | TRBV10-2 | .
CASSGGSRGETQYF | TGTGCATCAAGCGGGGGGTCGAGAGGAGAGACCCAGTACTTC | TRBD2 | TRBJ2-5 | TRBV10-3 | .
CASSFLPTGGGTDTQYF | TGTGCCAGCAGCTTCCTCCCAACCGGCGGGGGCACAGATACGCAGTATTTT | . | TRBJ2-3 | TRBV9 | .
CASSARAGGTGELFF | TGTGCCAGCAGTGCCCGAGCAGGGGGCACCGGGGAGCTGTTTTTT | TRBD1 | TRBJ2-2 | TRBV2 | .
CASSLPGQGAVGYTF | TGCGCCAGCAGCCTACCGGGACAGGGGGCGGTCGGCTACACCTTC | TRBD1 | TRBJ1-2 | TRBV5-1 | .
CAWSRTGGGDEQFF | TGTGCCTGGAGTCGGACAGGGGGCGGCGATGAGCAGTTCTTC | TRBD1 | TRBJ2-1 | TRBV30 | .
CASSVSGRNTEAFF | TGTGCCAGCAGCGTTTCCGGGAGGAACACTGAAGCTTTCTTT | . | TRBJ1-1 | TRBV2 | .
CSAQGTLWEKLFF | TGCAGCGCCCAGGGCACACTATGGGAAAAACTGTTTTTT | . | TRBJ1-4 | TRBV29-1 | .
CASVGGIWTEAFF | TGTGCCAGCGTCGGGGGTATATGGACTGAAGCTTTCTTT | . | TRBJ1-1 | TRBV2 | .
CASSRDGGGEQYF | TGCGCCAGCAGCAGGGATGGAGGAGGCGAGCAGTACTTC | . | TRBJ2-7 | TRBV5-1 | .
CASSSGTANTEAFF | TGTGCCAGCAGCTCAGGGACAGCCAACACTGAAGCTTTCTTT | TRBD1 | TRBJ1-1 | TRBV7-9 | .
CASSFKGGESSDTQYF | TGTGCCAGCAGCTTCAAAGGGGGGGAGTCTTCAGATACGCAGTATTTT | . | TRBJ2-3 | TRBV7-3 | once
CASSPFDRRETQYF | TGCGCCAGCAGCCCCTTCGACAGGCGAGAGACCCAGTACTTC | . | TRBJ2-5 | TRBV5-1 | .
CASSLTTTPNTEAFF | TGTGCCAGTAGTCTTACCACAACCCCGAACACTGAAGCTTTCTTT | . | TRBJ1-1 | TRBV19 | .